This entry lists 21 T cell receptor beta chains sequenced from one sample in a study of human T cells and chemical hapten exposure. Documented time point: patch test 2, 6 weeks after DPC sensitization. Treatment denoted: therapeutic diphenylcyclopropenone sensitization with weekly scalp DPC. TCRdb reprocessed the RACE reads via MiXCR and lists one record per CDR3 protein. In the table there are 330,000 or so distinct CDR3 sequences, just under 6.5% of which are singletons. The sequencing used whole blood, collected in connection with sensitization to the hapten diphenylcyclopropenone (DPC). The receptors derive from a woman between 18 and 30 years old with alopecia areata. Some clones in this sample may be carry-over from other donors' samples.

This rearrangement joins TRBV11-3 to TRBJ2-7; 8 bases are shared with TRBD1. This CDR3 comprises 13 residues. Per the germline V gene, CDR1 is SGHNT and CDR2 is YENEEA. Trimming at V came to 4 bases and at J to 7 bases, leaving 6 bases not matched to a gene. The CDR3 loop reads CASSSPDREEQYF. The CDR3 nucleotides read TGTGCCAGCAGCTCCCCGGACAGGGAGGAGCAGTACTTC.

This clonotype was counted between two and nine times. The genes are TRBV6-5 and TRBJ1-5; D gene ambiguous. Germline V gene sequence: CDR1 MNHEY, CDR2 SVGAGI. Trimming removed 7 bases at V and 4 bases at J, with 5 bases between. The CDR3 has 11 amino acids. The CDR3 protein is CASTRNQPQHF. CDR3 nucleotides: TGTGCCAGCACCAGAAATCAGCCCCAGCATTTT.

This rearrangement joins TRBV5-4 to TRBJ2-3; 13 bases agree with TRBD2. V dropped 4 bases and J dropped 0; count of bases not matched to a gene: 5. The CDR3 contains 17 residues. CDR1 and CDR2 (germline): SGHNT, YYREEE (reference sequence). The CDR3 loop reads CASSTGLAGASTDTQYF. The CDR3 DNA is TGTGCCAGCAGCACTGGACTAGCGGGGGCGAGCACAGATACGCAGTATTTT.

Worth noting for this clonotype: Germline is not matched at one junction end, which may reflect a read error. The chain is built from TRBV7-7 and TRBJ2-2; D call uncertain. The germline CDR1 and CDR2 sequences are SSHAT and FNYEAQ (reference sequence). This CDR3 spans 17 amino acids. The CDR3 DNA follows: TGTGCTAGCAGCTTAACCTATCAGTTGGTGGCGGCCGGGGAGCTGTTTTTT. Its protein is CASSLTYQLVAAGELFF. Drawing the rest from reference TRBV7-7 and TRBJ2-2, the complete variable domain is GAGVSQSPRYKVTKRGQDVTLRCDPISSHATLYWYQQALGQGPEFLTYFNYEAQPDKSGLPSDRFSAERPEGSISTLTIQRTEQRDSAMYRCASSLTYQLVAAGELFFGEGSRLTVL.

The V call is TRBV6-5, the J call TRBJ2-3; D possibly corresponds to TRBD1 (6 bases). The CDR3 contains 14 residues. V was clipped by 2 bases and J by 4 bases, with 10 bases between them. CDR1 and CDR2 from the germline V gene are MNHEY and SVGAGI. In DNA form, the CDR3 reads TGTGCCAGCAGTTACGCTGGACAGTCAGATACGCAGTATTTT. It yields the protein CASSYAGQSDTQYF.

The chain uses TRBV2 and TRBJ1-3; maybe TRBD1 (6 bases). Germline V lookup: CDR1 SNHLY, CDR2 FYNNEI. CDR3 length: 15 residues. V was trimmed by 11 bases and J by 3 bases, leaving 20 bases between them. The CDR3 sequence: CAGGPRDSRGNTIYF. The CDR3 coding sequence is TGTGCCGGGGGCCCTAGAGACTCGCGTGGAAACACCATATATTTT.

This chain's CDR3 is CASSPYLAGGPGSYNEQFF. The CDR3 bases are TGTGCCAGCAGCCCCTACCTAGCGGGGGGGCCGGGATCCTACAATGAGCAGTTCTTC. The chain recombines TRBV4-2 with TRBJ2-1; 12 bases align to TRBD2. The CDR3 is 19 residues long. V lost 4 bases to trimming and J lost 1 base; unmatched junction nucleotides: 11. The germline CDR1 and CDR2 sequences are LGHNA and YNFKEQ.

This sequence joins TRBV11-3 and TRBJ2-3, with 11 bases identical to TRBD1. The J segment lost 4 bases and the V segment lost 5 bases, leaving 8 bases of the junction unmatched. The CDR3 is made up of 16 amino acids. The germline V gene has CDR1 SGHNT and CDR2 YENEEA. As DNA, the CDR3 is TGTGCCAGCAGCAAACGGACAGGGGGCTCGGCAGATACGCAGTATTTT. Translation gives CASSKRTGGSADTQYF.

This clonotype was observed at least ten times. CDR3 sequence reads: CASSPPTGEGTDTQYF. As DNA, the CDR3 is TGTGCCAGCAGCCCACCAACAGGGGAGGGGACAGATACGCAGTATTTT. The chain links TRBV9 to TRBJ2-3, with D tentatively TRBD1 or TRBD2 (7 bases each). Trimming shortened V by 4 bases and J by 3 bases, and 18 bases separated the two germline ends. The germline CDR1 and CDR2 sequences are SGDLS and YYNGEE. The CDR3 extends over 16 amino acids. The full variable domain, completed using reference TRBV9 and TRBJ2-3, is DSGVTQTPKHLITATGQRVTLRCSPRSGDLSVYWYQQSLDQGLQFLIQYYNGEERAKGNILERFSAQQFPDLHSELNLSSLELGDSALYFCASSPPTGEGTDTQYFGPGTRLTVL.

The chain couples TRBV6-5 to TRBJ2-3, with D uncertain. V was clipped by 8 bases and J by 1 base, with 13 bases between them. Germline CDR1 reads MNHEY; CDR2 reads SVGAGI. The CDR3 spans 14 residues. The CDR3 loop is CASGIRAGTDTQYF. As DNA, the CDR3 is TGTGCCAGCGGGATTCGGGCGGGCACAGATACGCAGTATTTT.

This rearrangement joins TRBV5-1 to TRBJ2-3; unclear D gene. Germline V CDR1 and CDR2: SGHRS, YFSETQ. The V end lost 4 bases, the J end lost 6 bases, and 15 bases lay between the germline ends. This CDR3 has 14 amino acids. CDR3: CASSPNLDQDTQYF. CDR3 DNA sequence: TGCGCCAGCAGCCCCAACTTGGATCAGGATACGCAGTATTTT. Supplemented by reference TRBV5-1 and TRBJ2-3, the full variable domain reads KAGVTQTPRYLIKTRGQQVTLSCSPISGHRSVSWYQQTPGQGLQFLFEYFSETQRNKGNFPGRFSGRQFSNSRSEMNVSTLELGDSALYLCASSPNLDQDTQYFGPGTRLTVL.

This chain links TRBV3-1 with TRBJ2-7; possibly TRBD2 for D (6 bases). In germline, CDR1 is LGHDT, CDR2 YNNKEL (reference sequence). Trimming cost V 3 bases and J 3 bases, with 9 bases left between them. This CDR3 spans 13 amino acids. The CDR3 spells CASSQGGNYEQYF. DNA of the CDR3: TGTGCCAGCAGCCAGGGCGGGAACTACGAGCAGTACTTC.

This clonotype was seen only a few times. The CDR3 reads CASRRTPNTEAFF. DNA for the CDR3: TGTGCCAGCAGGAGAACACCGAACACTGAAGCTTTCTTT. This sequence joins TRBV6-1 and TRBJ1-1, with D unclear. This CDR3 is 13 amino acids long. V was trimmed by 6 bases and J by 1 base, leaving 9 bases between them. Germline lookup yields CDR1 MNHNS and CDR2 SASEGT.

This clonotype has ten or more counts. The CDR3 sequence is CASTVGLNTEAFF. In DNA form, the CDR3 reads TGTGCCAGCACAGTCGGGCTGAACACTGAAGCTTTCTTT. This chain uses TRBV2 with TRBJ1-1; D not resolved. Germline V CDR1 and CDR2: SNHLY, FYNNEI. V lost 7 bases and J 0 bases, leaving 9 bases between the germline ends. CDR3 size: 13 residues. Together with reference TRBV2 and TRBJ1-1, the CDR3 gives the full variable domain: EPEVTQTPSHQVTQMGQEVILRCVPISNHLYFYWYRQILGQKVEFLVSFYNNEISEKSEIFDDQFSVERPDGSNFTLKIRSTKLEDSAMYFCASTVGLNTEAFFGQGTRLTVV.

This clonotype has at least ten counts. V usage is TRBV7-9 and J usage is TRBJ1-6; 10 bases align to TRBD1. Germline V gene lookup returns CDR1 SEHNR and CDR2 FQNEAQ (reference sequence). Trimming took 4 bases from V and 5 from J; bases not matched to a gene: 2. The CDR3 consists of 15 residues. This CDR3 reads CASSWGTGDNSPLHF. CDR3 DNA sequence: TGTGCCAGCAGCTGGGGGACAGGGGATAATTCACCCCTCCACTTT. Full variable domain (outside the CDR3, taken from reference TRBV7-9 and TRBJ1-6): DTGVSQNPRHKITKRGQNVTFRCDPISEHNRLYWYRQTLGQGPEFLTYFQNEAQLEKSRLLSDRFSAERPKGSFSTLEIQRTEQGDSAMYLCASSWGTGDNSPLHFGNGTRLTVT.

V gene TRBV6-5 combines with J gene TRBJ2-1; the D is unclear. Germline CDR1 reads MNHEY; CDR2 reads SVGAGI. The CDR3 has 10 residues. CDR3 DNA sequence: TGTGTCGTATCCTACAATGAGCAGTTCTTC. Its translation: CVVSYNEQFF.

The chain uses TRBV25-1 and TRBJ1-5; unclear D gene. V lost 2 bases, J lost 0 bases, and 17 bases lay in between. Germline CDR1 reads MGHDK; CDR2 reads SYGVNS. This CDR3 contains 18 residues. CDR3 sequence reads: CASSEGPCVDYSNQPQHF. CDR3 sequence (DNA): TGTGCCAGCAGTGAAGGACCGTGTGTCGATTATAGCAATCAGCCCCAGCATTTT.

The CDR3 reads CASSYGAGDFSGNTIYF. The CDR3 nucleotides are TGTGCCAGCAGTTACGGGGCAGGGGATTTCTCTGGAAACACCATATATTTT. The V gene is TRBV6-5, the J gene TRBJ1-3; tentatively, D is TRBD1 (6 bases). Per germline, CDR1 MNHEY and CDR2 SVGAGI. Deletions cut 2 bases from V and 0 bases from J, with 14 bases between. The CDR3 loop spans 17 amino acids.

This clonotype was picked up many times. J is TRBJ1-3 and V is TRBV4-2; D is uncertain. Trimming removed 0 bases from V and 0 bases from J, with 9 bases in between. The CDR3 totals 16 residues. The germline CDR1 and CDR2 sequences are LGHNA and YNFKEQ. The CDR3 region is CASSQDSRSSGNTIYF. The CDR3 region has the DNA TGTGCCAGCAGCCAAGATTCTAGAAGCTCTGGAAACACCATATATTTT.

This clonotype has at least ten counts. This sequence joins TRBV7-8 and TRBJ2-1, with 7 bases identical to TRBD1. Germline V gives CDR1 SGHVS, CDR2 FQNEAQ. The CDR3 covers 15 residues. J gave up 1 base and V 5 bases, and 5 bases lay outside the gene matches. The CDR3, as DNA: TGTGCCAGCAGCCCTGGACAGGTTTCCTACAATGAGCAGTTCTTC. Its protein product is CASSPGQVSYNEQFF.

The CDR3 sequence is CASSLFSGGFNEQYF. CDR3 in DNA: TGTGCCAGCAGCTTATTTAGCGGGGGGTTTAACGAGCAGTACTTC. The rearrangement uses TRBV7-8 and TRBJ2-7; TRBD2 aligns across 10 bases. V trimming: 2 bases; J trimming: 5 bases; junction bases outside the gene matches: 6. The CDR3 is made up of 15 amino acids. The germline CDR1 and CDR2 sequences are SGHVS and FQNEAQ.